Listed below are T cell receptor beta chains from one sample, sequenced in a study of blood T cell repertoires in COVID-19. Sequencing used immunoSEQ multiplex PCR; TCRdb keeps in-frame clones, though not all of them. In the table there are about 160,000 clones, 87% of which are singletons. The sample consisted of peripheral blood. Source of these receptors: a woman aged 55-75 years who had recovered from COVID-19. The CDR3 runs from the conserved cysteine through the conserved F or W. The D gene is left open where the match is weak. Expanded clones are given a class, and other clones once, few, many or no size at all.

.,.,TRBV10-3,TRBJ1-1,TGTGCCATCAGTGTGGAACAGGGTTACACTGAAGCTTTCTTT,CAISVEQGYTEAFF
.,.,TRBV10-3,TRBJ2-3,TGTGCCATTAACAGGGACGATACAGATACGCAGTATTTT,CAINRDDTDTQYF
TRBD1,.,TRBV18,TRBJ2-7,TGTGCCAGCTCAGCCGGGACAGGGACCGACGAGCAGTACTTC,CASSAGTGTDEQYF
TRBD1,once,TRBV5-4,TRBJ2-7,TGTGCCAGCAGCTGGGCGGGACAGGGCGACGAGCAGTACTTC,CASSWAGQGDEQYF
TRBD1,.,TRBV5-6,TRBJ1-1,TGTGCCAGCAGCCTCCCCCCGGGCCAGGGGGGCGGGTGGAACACTGAAGCTTTCTTT,CASSLPPGQGGGWNTEAFF
.,few,TRBV6-5,TRBJ1-3,TGTGCCAGCAGTTACTGGCTTGGAAACACCATATATTTT,CASSYWLGNTIYF
.,.,TRBV5-1,TRBJ1-1,TGCGCCAGCAGCTTCATAGGAGGCACTGAAGCTTTCTTT,CASSFIGGTEAFF
.,few,TRBV12-3/TRBV12-4,TRBJ2-1,TGTGCCAGCAGTCCCTATCTGTACAATGAGCAGTTCTTC,CASSPYLYNEQFF
.,.,TRBV13,TRBJ2-7,TGTGCCAGCAGCCCCCTCGCAGGGGGGAAAGAGCCCGAGCAGTACTTC,CASSPLAGGKEPEQYF
.,few,TRBV7-7,TRBJ2-2,TGTGCCAGCAGCTCAACAGGGAGCACCGGGGAGCTGTTTTTT,CASSSTGSTGELFF
.,.,TRBV6-5,TRBJ2-2,TGTGCCAGCAGTTCGGGAAGGGACACCGGGGAGCTGTTTTTT,CASSSGRDTGELFF
.,.,TRBV11-1,TRBJ1-1,TGTGCCAGCAGCCTCAGGGGAGGGGCTGAAGCTTTCTTT,CASSLRGGAEAFF
.,.,TRBV2,TRBJ2-7,TGTGCCAGCAGTGAACAGGGGTCTTATTACGAGCAGTACTTC,CASSEQGSYYEQYF
TRBD1,once,TRBV6-5,TRBJ1-4,TGTGCCAGCAAGTTCGGGACAGGAAGTGAAAAACTGTTTTTT,CASKFGTGSEKLFF
TRBD1,.,TRBV5-1,TRBJ1-1,TGCGCCAGCAGCTTTGGGGGACAGGGAGTAGGTGAAGCTTTCTTT,CASSFGGQGVGEAFF
TRBD1,.,TRBV28,TRBJ2-7,TGTGCCAGCAGCCGCTGGGGGACAGGGGGGTACGAGCAGTACTTC,CASSRWGTGGYEQYF
.,.,TRBV3-1/TRBV3-2,TRBJ2-3,TGTGCCAGCAGCCCGGGCGGGGCTAGCACAGATACGCAGTATTTT,CASSPGGASTDTQYF
.,few,TRBV11-2,TRBJ1-1,TGTGCCAGCAGCCCCCTTGGTGGTCGGACTGAAGCTTTCTTT,CASSPLGGRTEAFF
TRBD2,.,TRBV4-1,TRBJ2-7,TGCGCCAGCAGCCAAGTCGGGGGGATGGGGACCTACGAGCAGTACTTC,CASSQVGGMGTYEQYF
.,few,TRBV6-5,TRBJ1-1,TGTGCCAGCAGTTACAATGGTCGGGAAGCTTTCTTT,CASSYNGREAFF
TRBD1,.,TRBV3-1/TRBV3-2,TRBJ1-1,TGTGCCAGCAGCCTAGCAACAGGGGGCACTGAAGCTTTCTTT,CASSLATGGTEAFF
.,.,TRBV6-5,TRBJ1-2,TGTGCCAGCAAGGAAGGGGGAAATAACTATGGCTACACCTTC,CASKEGGNNYGYTF
.,.,TRBV3-1/TRBV3-2,TRBJ2-1,TGTGCCAGCAGCCCTACTAGATACAATGAGCAGTTCTTC,CASSPTRYNEQFF
.,.,TRBV10-3,TRBJ1-5,TGTGCCATCAGTGATCAGGGGCCAAGAAGCAATCAGCCCCAGCATTTT,CAISDQGPRSNQPQHF
TRBD1,.,TRBV19,TRBJ2-7,TGTGCCAGTAGTAGACAGGGGAGGTGGGAGCAGTACTTC,CASSRQGRWEQYF
.,.,TRBV4-1,TRBJ2-2,TGCGCCAGCAGCCAAGATCAGGGCAGGGGTAACACCGGGGAGCTGTTTTTT,CASSQDQGRGNTGELFF
TRBD1,once,TRBV2,TRBJ1-5,TGTGCCAGCAGCGCTGACAGGGAGCAGCCCCAGCATTTT,CASSADREQPQHF
.,once,TRBV3-1/TRBV3-2,TRBJ2-3,TGTGCCAGCAGCCCTTCACACGGGACAGATACGCAGTATTTT,CASSPSHGTDTQYF
TRBD1,.,TRBV5-1,TRBJ2-2,TGCGCCAGCAGCCCGACAGGGTTTTCTAGCGGGGAGCTGTTTTTT,CASSPTGFSSGELFF
TRBD2,.,TRBV29-1,TRBJ2-6,TGCAGCGTTGTGGAGCGGGGAGGCCACTCTGGGGCCAACGTCCTGACTTTC,CSVVERGGHSGANVLTF
.,.,TRBV28,TRBJ2-3,TGTGCCAGCAGTCCGGGGGACACAGATACGCAGTATTTT,CASSPGDTDTQYF
TRBD1,.,TRBV6-1,TRBJ2-7,TGTGCCAGCAGTGAAGACAGGGGGACCTACGAGCAGTACTTC,CASSEDRGTYEQYF
.,.,TRBV5-4,TRBJ2-7,TGTGCCAGCAGCTTACCTAGTGAGGGAATCGAGCAGTACTTC,CASSLPSEGIEQYF
.,.,TRBV9,TRBJ2-1,TGTGCCAGCAGCGTAGCTACAGGCAGGGGCTCCTACAATGAGCAGTTCTTC,CASSVATGRGSYNEQFF
TRBD1,.,TRBV5-1,TRBJ2-1,TGCGCCAGCAGCTTGGAGCCCTCGACAGGGCTAAAGCAGTTCTTC,CASSLEPSTGLKQFF
.,once,TRBV6-6,TRBJ1-2,TGTGCCAGCAGTCTTTCGACAGGATCTAACTATGGCTACACCTTC,CASSLSTGSNYGYTF
.,.,TRBV29-1,TRBJ2-7,TGCAGCGTGGCCCTCCGAGGGGGAAACTACGAGCAGTACTTC,CSVALRGGNYEQYF
.,.,TRBV5-5,TRBJ2-7,TGTGCCAGCAGCTCCCCCGGGACATCCAAGGGGAGAGGCTACGAGCAGTACTTC,CASSSPGTSKGRGYEQYF
.,.,TRBV28,TRBJ1-2,TGTGCCAGCAGTTTAGCGCCGGGTAACTATGGCTACACCTTC,CASSLAPGNYGYTF
.,few,TRBV5-8,TRBJ1-3,TGTGCCAGCAGTGGACAGTCCTCTGGAAACACCATATATTTT,CASSGQSSGNTIYF
.,.,TRBV2,TRBJ2-6,TGTGCCAGCGCAGGGGTCTCTGGGGCCAACGTCCTGACTTTC,CASAGVSGANVLTF
.,.,TRBV5-1,TRBJ2-5,TGCGCCAGCAGCTTGGGACAGAGGGAGACCCAGTACTTC,CASSLGQRETQYF
TRBD1,.,TRBV5-5,TRBJ2-5,TGTGCCAGCAGCGACCCGGGACAGACGCTCCAAGAGACCCAGTACTTC,CASSDPGQTLQETQYF
TRBD1,.,TRBV28,TRBJ1-6,TGTGCCAGCAGTTCTGGACAGGGGACGGGACCCCTCCACTTT,CASSSGQGTGPLHF
.,.,TRBV28,TRBJ1-5,TGTGCCAGCATTCGGCTAGGTCAGCCCCAGCATTTT,CASIRLGQPQHF
TRBD1,once,TRBV5-4,TRBJ2-3,TGTGCCAGCAGCTTGGGAGGGGGCAGCACAGATACGCAGTATTTT,CASSLGGGSTDTQYF